In its sample, the clone carrying this TCR beta chain was seen once. The repertoire was sequenced with immunoSEQ multiplex PCR; TCRdb's copy has only in-frame clones and lacks some. The sample carries nearly 400,000 clones, roughly 86% recorded once. Donors in Cohort 3 counted as recovered after two negative PCRs, clearance, or symptom resolution. These data belong to a study of blood T cell repertoires in COVID-19. About the study: Acute-phase and convalescent COVID-19 samples originated in the United States, Italy and Spain.

What was sequenced was PBMCs or T cells enriched from blood (not recorded which). This receptor was obtained from a woman in her 30s who had recovered from COVID-19.

The CDR3 nucleotides read TGTGCCAGCAGCTTGGAAACTAGCGATAATTTTGAGCAGTACTTC. Amino acid sequence: CASSLETSDNFEQYF. The chain recombines TRBV7-6 with TRBJ2-7; TRBD2 agrees at 7 bases. The CDR3 extends over 15 amino acids. CDR1 and CDR2 from the germline V gene are SGHVS and FNYEAQ. With V trimmed by 3 bases and J by 7 bases, 12 bases remained unmatched.